The entry that follows covers one T cell receptor (beta chain) sequence. Its antigen remains undetermined. No base-level quality is on record; no much larger clone is a single base apart. The immunoSEQ Assay, a bias-controlled multiplex PCR, was used to amplify TCRbeta CDR3 regions from genomic DNA. Regarding the original processing steps: The number of nucleated cells in each sample was estimated from the amplification of reference gene primers within the assay. Sequence reads were collapsed and filtered to measure the absolute abundance of every unique TCRbeta CDR3 rearrangement. For each sample, productive Simpson clonality was calculated as the square root of Simpson's diversity index over productive rearrangements. TCRdb holds this immuneACCESS table with in-frame rearrangements only. Some clones are missing; in checked studies, unresolved V genes explain under half, and the rest has no known cause. V, J and clone size are those of that table, while D and trimming were read from the DNA. Within this sample are approximately 200,000 clones, with 65% to 90% of them counted one time only. The leading ten clones occupy roughly 10% of the sample.

The entry originates in a study of blood T cell repertoires in COVID-19 (dated by TCRdb to about 2020). Context from the whole study: Collaborator samples came from the United States, Italy and Spain and covered acute and convalescent phases of COVID-19. The repertoires were made available in a free public database intended to serve as a resource for research on the immune response to SARS-CoV-2. Subjects who had been exposed to COVID-19, were actively infected with it, or had recovered from it provided the deeply sampled blood TCRbeta repertoires that made up the dataset. Samples were obtained from the ongoing ImmuneRACE study (first 160 participants) and from 1,254 subjects provided by 6 global collaborators. Where HLA class I and class II types were available, the types were taken from metadata supplied by the sample provider, not from assay-based typing. The prospective study material was composed of cDNA or gDNA derived from T cells, B-cell-depleted T cells, or PBMCs. The sample metadata nearly always contained a de-identified subject ID, COVID-19 status, age in years and sex. Paper-wide results and their limitations: The quantity of clinical and demographic metadata differed by source and by participant and was supplied without curation.

Participants in the prospective study were aged roughly 18 to 89 years, lived in over 20 United States geographic areas, and enrolled through a virtual design. Cohort assignment in the prospective study relied on participant-reported clinical history from a screening survey and a study questionnaire. Recovered participants in ImmuneRACE Cohort 3 were defined as having two consecutive negative NP/OP PCR tests, clearance from a healthcare professional, or resolution of symptoms. Mobile phlebotomists in the prospective study collected whole blood, serum and a nasopharyngeal or oropharyngeal swab from every participant. Over a 2-month period, participants in the prospective study had the option of providing additional blood draws and questionnaires. Prospective study blood samples were shipped either frozen or at room temperature before DNA extraction. V loses 3 bases at its end and J loses 9 bases; junction bases beyond the gene matches: 2. The germline V gene (reference sequence) provides CDR1 LGHDT and CDR2 YNNKEL. Reading from cysteine to phenylalanine, the CDR3 counts 12 amino acids. The retained sequence is limited to the CDR3, 36 bases, with the frame set at the first base.

Sample: PBMCs or T cells enriched from blood (not recorded which). The rearranged segments are TRBV3-1 (or the pseudogene TRBV3-2) and TRBJ2-1; TRBD1 agrees with 7 junctional bases. This receptor was obtained from a man in his forties or fifties who had recovered from COVID-19. This receptor has the CDR3 CASSHRTGEQFF. The nucleotide sequence is given as TGTGCCAGCAGCCACAGGACAGGTGAGCAGTTCTTC.